The source of this TCR beta chain is a study of blood T cell repertoires in COVID-19. This clone was recorded once. Original data processing: The assay estimated nucleated cells by amplifying reference gene primers. Assay: immunoSEQ multiplex PCR; the TCRdb copy retains only in-frame clones and omits some. The DNA was the basis for D and trimming; V, J and clone size are from that table. The data hold about 240,000 clones, with around 85% observed a single time. Sequencing input: PBMCs or T cells enriched from blood (not recorded which). The origin of this receptor is a middle-aged woman with acute COVID-19.

The CDR3 sequence is CASSPTSGSYNEQFF. The DNA of the CDR3 is TGTGCCAGCAGCCCTACTAGCGGGAGCTACAATGAGCAGTTCTTC. The chain combines TRBV7-2 with TRBJ2-1; TRBD2 aligns across 11 bases. Trimming at V came to 5 bases and at J to 3 bases, leaving 3 bases not matched to a gene. This CDR3 is 15 amino acids long. CDR1 is SGHTA and CDR2 is FQGNSA in the germline V gene.